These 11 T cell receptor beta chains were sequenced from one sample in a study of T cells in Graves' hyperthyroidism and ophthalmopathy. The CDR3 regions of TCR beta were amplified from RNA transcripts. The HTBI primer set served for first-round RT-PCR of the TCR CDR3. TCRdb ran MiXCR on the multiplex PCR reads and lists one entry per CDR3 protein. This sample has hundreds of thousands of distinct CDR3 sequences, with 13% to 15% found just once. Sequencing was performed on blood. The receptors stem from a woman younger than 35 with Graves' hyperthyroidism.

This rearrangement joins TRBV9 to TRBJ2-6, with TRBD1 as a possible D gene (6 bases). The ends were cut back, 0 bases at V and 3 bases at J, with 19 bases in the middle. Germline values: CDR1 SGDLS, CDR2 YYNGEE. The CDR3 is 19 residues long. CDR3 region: CASSVDAQQGRGGANVLTF. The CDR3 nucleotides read TGTGCCAGCAGCGTAGATGCCCAACAGGGTCGCGGTGGGGCCAACGTCCTGACTTTC.

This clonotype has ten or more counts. CDR3 bases: TGCAGCGTTGAAGATTGGGGGACTAGCGGAGTCTCCTACAATGAGCAGTTCTTC. Translated: CSVEDWGTSGVSYNEQFF. V gene TRBV29-1 combines with J gene TRBJ2-1; 11 nucleotides agree with TRBD2. V lost 0 bases to trimming and J lost 0 bases; unmatched junction nucleotides: 7. CDR1 is SQVTM and CDR2 is ANQGSEA in the germline V gene. The CDR3 spans 18 residues.

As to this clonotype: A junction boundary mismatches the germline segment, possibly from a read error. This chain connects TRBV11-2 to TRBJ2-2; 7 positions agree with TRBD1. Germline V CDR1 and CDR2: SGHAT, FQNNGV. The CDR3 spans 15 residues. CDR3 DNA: TGTGCCGGCAGCTACCGGACAGGTGGAGCCGGGGAGCTGTTTTTT. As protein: CAGSYRTGGAGELFF.

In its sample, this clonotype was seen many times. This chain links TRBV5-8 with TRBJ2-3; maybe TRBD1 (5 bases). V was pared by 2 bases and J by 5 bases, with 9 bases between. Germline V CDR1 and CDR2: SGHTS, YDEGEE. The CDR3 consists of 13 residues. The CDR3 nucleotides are TGTGCCAGCAGCTTACCCCAGGGAGATACGCAGTATTTT. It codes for CASSLPQGDTQYF. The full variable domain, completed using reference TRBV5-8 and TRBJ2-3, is EAGVTQSPTHLIKTRGQQATLRCSPISGHTSVYWYQQALGLGLQFLLWYDEGEERNRGNFPPRFSGRQFPNYSSELNVNALELEDSALYLCASSLPQGDTQYFGPGTRLTVL.

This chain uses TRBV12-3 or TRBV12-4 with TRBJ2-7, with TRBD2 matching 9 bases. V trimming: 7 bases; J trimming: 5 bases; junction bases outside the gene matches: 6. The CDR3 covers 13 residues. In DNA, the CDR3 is TGTGCCAGCACTGCGAGGACTAGCGACGAGCAGTACTTC. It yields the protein CASTARTSDEQYF.

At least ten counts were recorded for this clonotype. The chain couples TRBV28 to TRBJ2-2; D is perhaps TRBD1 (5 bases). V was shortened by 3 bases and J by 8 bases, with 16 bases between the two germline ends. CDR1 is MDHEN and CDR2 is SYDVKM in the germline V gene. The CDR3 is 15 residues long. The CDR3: CASSFPTPQGGELFF. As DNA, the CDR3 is TGTGCCAGCAGTTTCCCGACCCCTCAGGGTGGGGAGCTGTTTTTT. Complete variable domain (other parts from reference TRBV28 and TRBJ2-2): DVKVTQSSRYLVKRTGEKVFLECVQDMDHENMFWYRQDPGLGLRLIYFSYDVKMKEKGDIPEGYSVSREKKERFSLILESASTNQTSMYLCASSFPTPQGGELFFGEGSRLTVL.

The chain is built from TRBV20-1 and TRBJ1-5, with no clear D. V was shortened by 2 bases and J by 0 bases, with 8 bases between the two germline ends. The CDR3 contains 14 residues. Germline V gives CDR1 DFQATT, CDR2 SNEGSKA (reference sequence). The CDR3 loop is CSARSRHSNQPQHF. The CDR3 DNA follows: TGCAGTGCTAGAAGTCGGCATAGCAATCAGCCCCAGCATTTT.

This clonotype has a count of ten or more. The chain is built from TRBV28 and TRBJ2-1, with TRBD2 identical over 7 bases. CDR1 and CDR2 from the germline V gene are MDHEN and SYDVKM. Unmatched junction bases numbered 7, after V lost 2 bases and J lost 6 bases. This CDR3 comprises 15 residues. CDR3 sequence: CASSLGRDTVNEQFF. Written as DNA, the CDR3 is TGTGCCAGCAGTTTAGGGAGGGATACGGTCAATGAGCAGTTCTTC.

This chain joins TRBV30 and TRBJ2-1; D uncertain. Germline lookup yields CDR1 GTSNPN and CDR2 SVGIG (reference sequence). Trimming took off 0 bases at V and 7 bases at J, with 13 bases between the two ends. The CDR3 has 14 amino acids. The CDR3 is CAWSVLLVNNEQFF. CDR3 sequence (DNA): TGTGCCTGGAGTGTACTACTGGTGAATAATGAGCAGTTCTTC.

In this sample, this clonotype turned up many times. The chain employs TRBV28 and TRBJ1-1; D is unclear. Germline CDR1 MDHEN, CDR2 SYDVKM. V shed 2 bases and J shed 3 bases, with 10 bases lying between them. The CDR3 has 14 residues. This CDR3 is CASSLRGFDTEAFF. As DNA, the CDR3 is TGTGCCAGCAGTTTACGGGGTTTCGACACTGAAGCTTTCTTT. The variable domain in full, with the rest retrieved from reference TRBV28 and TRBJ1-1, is DVKVTQSSRYLVKRTGEKVFLECVQDMDHENMFWYRQDPGLGLRLIYFSYDVKMKEKGDIPEGYSVSREKKERFSLILESASTNQTSMYLCASSLRGFDTEAFFGQGTRLTVV.

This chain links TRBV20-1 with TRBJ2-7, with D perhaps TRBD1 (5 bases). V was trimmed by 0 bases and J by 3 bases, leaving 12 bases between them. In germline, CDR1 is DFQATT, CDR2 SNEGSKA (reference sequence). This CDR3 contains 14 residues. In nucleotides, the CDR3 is TGCAGTGCTAGAGATACGGGCAGGGACTACGAGCAGTACTTC. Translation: CSARDTGRDYEQYF.